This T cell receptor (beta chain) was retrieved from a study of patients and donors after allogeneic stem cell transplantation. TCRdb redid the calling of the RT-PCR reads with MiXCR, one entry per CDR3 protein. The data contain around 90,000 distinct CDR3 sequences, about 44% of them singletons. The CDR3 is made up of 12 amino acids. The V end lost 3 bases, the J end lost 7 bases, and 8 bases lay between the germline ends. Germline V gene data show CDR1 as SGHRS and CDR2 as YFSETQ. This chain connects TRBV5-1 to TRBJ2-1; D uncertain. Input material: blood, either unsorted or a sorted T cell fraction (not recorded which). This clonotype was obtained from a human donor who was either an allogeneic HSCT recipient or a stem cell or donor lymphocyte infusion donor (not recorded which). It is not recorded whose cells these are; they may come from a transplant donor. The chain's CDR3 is CASSSSWNEQFF. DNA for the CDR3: TGCGCCAGCAGCTCCTCTTGGAATGAGCAGTTCTTC. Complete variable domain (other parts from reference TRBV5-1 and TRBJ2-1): KAGVTQTPRYLIKTRGQQVTLSCSPISGHRSVSWYQQTPGQGLQFLFEYFSETQRNKGNFPGRFSGRQFSNSRSEMNVSTLELGDSALYLCASSSSWNEQFFGPGTRLTVL.